This T cell receptor (beta chain) was recorded in a study of shared clonotypes between healthy human individuals (dated by TCRdb to the early 2020s). For the wider study: A couple of women and a few men aged 18 to 49 years were included in the cohort. Blood TCR repertoires of roughly 5 healthy adults were deeply sequenced to estimate repertoire size and the extent of clonotype sharing between individuals. Each donor's leukapheresis produced roughly between about 0.9 and 9.5 billion PBMCs. To increase sequencing depth and limit assay-specific biases, different laboratories used diverse techniques to prepare libraries and sequence TCR repertoires. For each donor, CD4 naive and CD4 memory were each given three plates, CD8 naive was given two plates, and CD8 memory was given one plate.

The donors were healthy, HIV-negative adults with no recently reported acute infections or vaccinations. Only Caucasian adults living in Nashville, Tennessee, USA were represented among the donors. CD4+ T cells were enriched by magnetic negative selection; naive cells were then positively selected on CD45RA, and the negative fraction formed the memory subset. After blood collection by leukapheresis, PBMCs were isolated using Ficoll-Histopaque density gradient centrifugation and then cryopreserved in the vapor phase of liquid nitrogen. Analytical flow cytometry was used to check the purity and quantity of each magnetically sorted T cell population. Genomic DNA was isolated from each sorted fraction and quantified by UV absorbance on a Nanodrop 2000c. Here is what the overall study found, with its caveats: Because the study included only a small number of donors, the genetic and exposure-history diversity represented was limited. Higher generation probabilities were observed for clonotypes shared by all four sorted-subset donors than for non-shared clonotypes. Approximately 5% of naive CD4, 3.5% of naive CD8, approximately 2% of memory CD4, and about 0.4% of memory CD8 clonotypes were shared across several donors. Even with the large sequencing depth, rarefaction of the sorted-subset datasets indicated that sequencing was incomplete. Naive subsets generally had larger estimated clonotype richness than memory subsets did. Sampling was restricted to blood, and TCR repertoires in tissues likely differ from the TCR repertoires found in blood. Based on pairwise subsampling, the degree of clonotype sharing among donors was expected to be affected by sequencing depth.

The germline V gene specifies MNHNS as CDR1 and SASEGT as CDR2. Trimming costs V 1 base and J 4 bases, and their ends lie 10 bases apart. There are 14 amino acids in the CDR3, from cysteine to phenylalanine inclusive. The CDR3 DNA has 42 bases and is translated from base 1. Using the deep immunoSEQ assay, multiplex PCR amplified TCR CDR3 regions from genomic DNA. Extracted genomic DNA from each cell subset was spread evenly across all wells of several immunoSEQ 96-well plates, with each plate serving as a replicate. Each replicate PCR for sorted subsets received roughly 200 ng genomic DNA, equal to roughly 30,000 T cell genomes. Purified libraries were measured with a Qubit 3.0 fluorometer, size-checked on a Bioanalyzer 2100, and measured again with the KAPA Library Quantification kit. Every immunoSEQ 96-well plate was sequenced on a separate single-read 150-cycle Illumina NextSeq 550 flow cell. Per the original workflow: Because only junctional sequences without quality scores were contained in the immunoSEQ output, filtering matching that applied to full-length reads could not be performed. Sequences were annotated with PyIR, a Python wrapper for IgBLAST v1.9, using IMGT germline references to assign V/J genes and CDR3. Reads were removed for weak V/J assignments (E-value above 1e-6), missing CDR3, stop codons, out-of-frame junctions, or ambiguous translated residues. A V3J clonotype was defined by an identical inferred V gene, J gene, and CDR3 amino acid sequence. Percentage overlap between repertoires was calculated by dividing the number of shared unique clonotypes by the size of the smaller repertoire. Repertoire richness was assessed with RTK rarefaction, the Chao1 estimator, and Recon v2.1 estimates of unobserved clonotypes. For all TCRbeta clonotypes obtained by the gDNA method from several donors, generation probabilities were computed with OLGA. TCRdb mirrors the immuneACCESS table, restricted to in-frame sequences. Some clones are absent from its copies; in checked studies, under half trace to an unresolved V gene, and the reason for the others is unknown. That table furnishes V, J and clone size, whereas the DNA furnished D and trimming. The sample data list millions of clones, and 85% to 95% of these were observed just once. The ten largest clonotypes hold 0.1% to 0.15% of the sample.

Worth noting for this clone: Its binding antigen is unknown. No base quality values were provided; no much bigger clone lies one nucleotide off.

This receptor chain uses TRBV6-1 and TRBJ1-1; 5 matching bases give a weak D call of TRBD1. The sample taken for sequencing was naive CD4+ T cells sorted from blood. This specimen's cell subset or site label, per the study, means: CD45RA+ positively selected. The source of this sequence is a man between 18 and 29 years old in good health. CDR3 reads: CASSEVTGGTEAFF. The DNA sequence is as follows: TGTGCCAGCAGTGAAGTAACAGGAGGCACTGAAGCTTTCTTT.